The 23 T cell receptor beta chains below all came from one sample that was sequenced in a study of response to subunit inactivated influenza vaccine. TCRdb ran MiXCR on the RT-PCR reads and lists one entry per CDR3 protein. The sample shows more than 200,000 distinct CDR3 sequences, 10% to 15% of them seen only once. Sequencing was performed on non-naive T cells sorted from PBMCs, taken less than 15 days before vaccination. These receptors came from a man in his fifties who received an inactivated influenza vaccine.

The V gene is TRBV6-5, the J gene TRBJ2-1; 7 nucleotides agree with TRBD2. This CDR3 has 14 residues. Germline V gives CDR1 MNHEY, CDR2 SVGAGI. V was clipped by 3 bases and J by 7 bases; unmatched bases: 6. CDR3 sequence (DNA): TGTGCCAGCAGTTATACGGGAGGCCTAAATGAGCAGTTCTTC. Encoded protein: CASSYTGGLNEQFF.

The table lists this clonotype with a few counts. The rearrangement uses TRBV5-6 and TRBJ2-2; D may be TRBD2 (6 bases). CDR3 length: 14 residues. V was cut by 2 bases and J by 7 bases, with 12 bases left in between. Germline V gene lookup returns CDR1 SGHDT and CDR2 YYEEEE. This CDR3 reads CASSLRMGGGELFF. CDR3 sequence (DNA): TGTGCCAGCAGCTTACGGATGGGGGGCGGGGAGCTGTTTTTT. Complete variable domain (other parts from reference TRBV5-6 and TRBJ2-2): DAGVTQSPTHLIKTRGQQVTLRCSPKSGHDTVSWYQQALGQGPQFIFQYYEEEERQRGNFPDRFSGHQFPNYSSELNVNALLLGDSALYLCASSLRMGGGELFFGEGSRLTVL.

The CDR3 region is CASSEQSLGQAYEQYF. CDR3 in DNA: TGTGCCAGCAGTGAACAAAGTTTGGGACAGGCCTACGAGCAGTACTTC. The gene calls are TRBV6-1 and TRBJ2-7, with 8 bases identical to TRBD1. The CDR3 is made up of 16 amino acids. With V trimmed by 2 bases and J by 2 bases, 8 bases remained unmatched. Germline CDR1 MNHNS, CDR2 SASEGT.

For this clonotype: With a much larger clone just one base away, this may be a read error. The CDR3 is CASSTGLAAGFREQFF. The CDR3 nucleotides read TGCGCCAGCAGCACCGGACTAGCGGCAGGTTTTCGTGAGCAGTTCTTC. The gene calls are TRBV5-1 and TRBJ2-1; 10 positions agree with TRBD2. In germline, CDR1 is SGHRS, CDR2 YFSETQ. J lost 9 bases, V lost 4 bases, and 13 bases had no gene match. The CDR3 runs 16 residues.

The genes are TRBV3-1 and TRBJ2-4; 10 nucleotides align to TRBD2. Germline V CDR1 and CDR2: LGHDT, YNNKEL (reference sequence). The CDR3 has 15 amino acids. V was clipped by 5 bases and J by 2 bases; unmatched bases: 3. CDR3 loop: CASSTSGITKNIQYF. CDR3 nucleotides: TGTGCCAGCAGCACTAGCGGGATTACCAAAAACATTCAGTACTTC.

The chain recombines TRBV14 with TRBJ1-4; the D is unclear. V lost 3 bases and J 7 bases, leaving 18 bases between the germline ends. CDR3 length: 16 residues. CDR1 and CDR2 from the germline V gene are SGHDN and FVKESK. CDR3 amino acids: CASSQPSTPRAEKLFF. The CDR3 DNA follows: TGTGCCAGCAGCCAGCCCTCGACCCCGAGGGCTGAAAAACTGTTTTTT.

This clonotype was counted at least ten times. The CDR3 loop is CASSLLSRGTEAFF. The CDR3 DNA sequence: TGTGCCAGCAGCTTATTGAGTCGTGGCACTGAAGCTTTCTTT. The genes are TRBV11-2 and TRBJ1-1, with D unclear. CDR1 SGHAT and CDR2 FQNNGV come from the germline V gene. The V end lost 2 bases, the J end lost 4 bases, and 11 bases lay between the germline ends. The CDR3 length is 14 residues.

The V call is TRBV28, the J call TRBJ2-2; D is uncertain. The germline CDR1 and CDR2 sequences are MDHEN and SYDVKM. This CDR3 contains 13 residues. Trimming left V 2 bases short and J 6 bases short, with 7 bases between. In DNA form, the CDR3 reads TGTGCCAGCAGTTTAGTATGGTCCGGGGAGCTGTTTTTT. This gives the protein CASSLVWSGELFF.

This clonotype came up a few times. In nucleotides, the CDR3 is TGCAGTGCTAGAGATGAGAGGGGTTGGGATGAGCAGTTCTTC. Its protein product is CSARDERGWDEQFF. The rearrangement links TRBV20-1 to TRBJ2-1; tentatively, D is TRBD1 or TRBD2 (5 bases each). Looked up from germline, CDR1 is DFQATT and CDR2 is SNEGSKA (reference sequence). CDR3 length: 14 amino acids. V lost 0 bases, J lost 8 bases, and 14 bases lay in between.

This clonotype was seen ten or more times. V gene TRBV7-2 combines with J gene TRBJ1-5; maybe TRBD1 (5 bases). CDR1 is SGHTA and CDR2 is FQGNSA in the germline V gene. Deletions cut 2 bases from V and 6 bases from J, with 14 bases between. CDR3 length: 15 amino acids. In DNA, the CDR3 is TGTGCCAGCAGCTTACGGCCGGGGGTCGCTCAGCCCCAGCATTTT. This encodes CASSLRPGVAQPQHF.

Comment on this clonotype: The conserved phenylalanine or tryptophan is not found at the CDR3 terminus, so this likely reflects a read error. The rearrangement joins TRBV2 to TRBJ2-5, with 9 bases lining up with TRBD2. With the DNA end fitting TRBJ2-1 better, the J assignment may be wrong. CDR1 is SNHLY, CDR2 FYNNEI, per germline. This CDR3 spans 14 amino acids. This chain's CDR3 is CASSPLAGAETQFY. CDR3 DNA: TGTGCCAGCAGCCCATTAGCGGGAGCGGAGACCCAGTTCTAC.

The CDR3 here is CATSDFNFRGRGEQFF. DNA for the CDR3: TGTGCCACCAGTGATTTTAACTTCAGGGGGCGCGGTGAGCAGTTCTTC. The V call is TRBV24-1, the J call TRBJ2-1, with TRBD1 matching 8 bases. CDR1 and CDR2 (germline): KGHDR, SFDVKD. V was clipped by 1 base and J by 9 bases; unmatched bases: 10. CDR3 length: 16 residues.

The gene calls are TRBV29-1 and TRBJ2-3; 7 positions match TRBD2. Germline CDR1 SQVTM, CDR2 ANQGSEA. The CDR3 runs 14 residues. V lost 5 bases to trimming and J lost 1 base; unmatched junction nucleotides: 6. The CDR3 DNA reads as TGCAGCGTTACGGGACTATGGGGCACAGATACGCAGTATTTT. The encoded protein is CSVTGLWGTDTQYF.

This clonotype has a count of ten or more. The chain links TRBV6-5 to TRBJ2-5; D might be TRBD2 (6 bases). V lost 0 bases to trimming and J lost 5 bases, with 13 bases between them. The V gene's germline CDR1 is MNHEY and CDR2 SVGAGI. This CDR3 spans 15 amino acids. The CDR3 loop reads CASSYSEGTWETQYF. The CDR3 nucleotides read TGTGCCAGCAGTTACTCGGAGGGCACATGGGAGACCCAGTACTTC.

The sample holds a few counts of this clonotype. The rearrangement links TRBV6-1 to TRBJ2-5; D call uncertain. V shed 6 bases and J shed 3 bases, with 26 bases lying between them. In germline, CDR1 is MNHNS, CDR2 SASEGT. There are 18 residues in the CDR3. This chain's CDR3 is CASRPSLKASPSEETQYF. Written as DNA, the CDR3 is TGTGCCAGCAGGCCTTCACTTAAGGCATCTCCTAGTGAAGAGACCCAGTACTTC.

The sample holds many counts of this clonotype. The CDR3, as DNA: TGCGCCAGCAGCCAAGCCAGGGGCCTGGACACCGTATCCTACGAGCAGTACTTC. As protein: CASSQARGLDTVSYEQYF. The chain uses TRBV4-1 and TRBJ2-7; D is perhaps TRBD1 (6 bases). V gave up 1 base and J gave up 1 base, with 20 bases separating them. Per germline, CDR1 MGHRA and CDR2 YSYEKL. The CDR3 extends over 18 amino acids.

This clonotype was seen at least ten times. The chain uses TRBV29-1 and TRBJ2-5; no firm D call. V lost 4 bases to trimming and J lost 4 bases, with 13 bases between them. The CDR3 is made up of 13 amino acids. CDR1 and CDR2 from the germline V gene are SQVTM and ANQGSEA. Here the CDR3 DNA reads TGCAGCGTTGGTCTGGGTTTAAGAGAGACCCAGTACTTC. Translation: CSVGLGLRETQYF.

This clonotype was observed at least ten times. V gene TRBV6-2 or TRBV6-3 combines with J gene TRBJ2-1; 8 nucleotides agree with TRBD1. Trimming removed 6 bases from V and 1 base from J; junction bases left unmatched: 8. The CDR3 runs to 16 residues. CDR1 MNHEY and CDR2 SVGEGT come from the germline V gene. The DNA for the CDR3 is TGTGCCAGCAGCAAGACAGGGGCAACATCCTACAATGAGCAGTTCTTC. Translated, it gives CASSKTGATSYNEQFF.

This clonotype showed up just once. It may be a read error: a sequence one base away is much more abundant. The chain combines TRBV20-1 with TRBJ2-1; 8 positions match TRBD1. This CDR3 comprises 14 residues. CDR1 is DFQATT, CDR2 SNEGSKA, per germline (reference sequence). Unmatched junction bases numbered 12, after V lost 5 bases and J lost 9 bases. This chain's CDR3 is CSAEGAGQGSEQFF. The CDR3 DNA reads TGCAGTGCTGAGGGGGCAGGACAGGGCTCTGAGCAGTTCTTC.

This clonotype occurred a few times. The gene calls are TRBV4-3 and TRBJ2-4; D possibly corresponds to TRBD1 (6 bases). This CDR3 has 16 residues. V was cut by 3 bases and J by 5 bases, with 17 bases left in between. Germline V gives CDR1 LGHNA, CDR2 YSLEER. The CDR3, as DNA: TGCGCCAGCAGCCATGGTCTTAGGGGGTCGGAAAACATTCAGTACTTC. It translates to CASSHGLRGSENIQYF.

V and J are TRBV4-3 and TRBJ1-4; no clear D. CDR1 and CDR2 from the germline V gene are LGHNA and YSLEER. Between the trimmed V and J ends, which lost 0 bases and 7 bases, there was a span of 12 bases. This CDR3 comprises 15 residues. CDR3 in DNA: TGCGCCAGCAGCCAAGAACTGAATCGGGCTGAAAAACTGTTTTTT. It is translated as CASSQELNRAEKLFF.

V gene TRBV4-3 combines with J gene TRBJ2-5, with D unresolved. Trimming took off 0 bases at V and 3 bases at J, with 11 bases between the two ends. CDR1 is LGHNA, CDR2 YSLEER, per germline. The CDR3 consists of 15 residues. The CDR3 nucleotides are TGCGCCAGCAGCCAAGATTTCGGGTCTGAAGAGACCCAGTACTTC. Protein product: CASSQDFGSEETQYF.

This clonotype showed up just a few times. The V gene is TRBV18, the J gene TRBJ1-4; no reliable D call. The CDR3 has 14 amino acids. Trimming removed 3 bases at V and 7 bases at J, with 12 bases between. Germline values: CDR1 KGHSH, CDR2 LQKENI. CDR3 in amino acids: CASSPPATREKLFF. CDR3 DNA sequence: TGTGCCAGCTCACCCCCGGCGACGCGTGAAAAACTGTTTTTT. Based on the CDR3 plus reference TRBV18 and TRBJ1-4, the full variable domain is NAGVMQNPRHLVRRRGQEARLRCSPMKGHSHVYWYRQLPEEGLKFMVYLQKENIIDESGMPKERFSAEFPKEGPSILRIQQVVRGDSAAYFCASSPPATREKLFFGSGTQLSVL.